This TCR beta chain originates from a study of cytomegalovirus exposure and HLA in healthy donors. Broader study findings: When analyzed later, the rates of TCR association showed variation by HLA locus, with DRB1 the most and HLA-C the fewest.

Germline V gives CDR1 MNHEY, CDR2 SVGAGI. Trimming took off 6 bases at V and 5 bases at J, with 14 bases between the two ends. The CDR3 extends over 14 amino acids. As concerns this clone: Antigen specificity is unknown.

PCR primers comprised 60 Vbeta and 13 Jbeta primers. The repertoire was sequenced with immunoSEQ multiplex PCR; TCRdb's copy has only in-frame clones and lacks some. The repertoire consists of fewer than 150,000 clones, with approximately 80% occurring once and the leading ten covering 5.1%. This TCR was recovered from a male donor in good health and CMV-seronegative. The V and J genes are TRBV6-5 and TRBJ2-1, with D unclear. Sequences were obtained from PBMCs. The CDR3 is CASSRALLNNEQFF. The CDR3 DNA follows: TGTGCCAGCAGCCGCGCTTTACTCAACAATGAGCAGTTCTTC.